These 20 T cell receptor beta chains originate from one sample sequenced in a study of tumor-infiltrating lymphocytes in primary liver carcinoma. The template, approximately 500 ng total RNA, yielded TCR beta cDNA made with a constant-region primer. It was through three nested multiplex PCR rounds of slightly modified ARM-PCR that TCR beta libraries arose. TRBV1-TRBV30 forward primers paired with a C-beta reverse primer drove the first two PCR rounds, roughly 9 cycles each. TCRdb reanalysed the multiplex PCR reads using MiXCR and keeps one entry per CDR3 protein. The sample lists about 210,000 distinct CDR3 sequences; around 85% were seen once. The source material, about 17-31 mg of unsorted bulk tissue, was used to co-extract RNA and DNA. The sample consisted of tumor tissue from primary liver carcinoma. Source of these receptors: a man aged 35-49 years with primary liver carcinoma and hepatitis B virus infection.

In this sample, this clonotype turned up many times. The CDR3 DNA is TGTGCCTGGAACAGGGTAAGGGATGAGCAGTTCTTC. This codes for CAWNRVRDEQFF. This chain links TRBV30 with TRBJ2-1, with D maybe TRBD1 (6 bases). The V end lost 4 bases, the J end lost 8 bases, and 12 bases lay between the germline ends. The CDR3 length is 12 residues. CDR1 GTSNPN and CDR2 SVGIG come from the germline V gene (reference sequence).

The V gene is TRBV29-1, the J gene TRBJ2-2; no firm D call. The CDR3 runs 13 residues. Germline V gene data show CDR1 as SQVTM and CDR2 as ANQGSEA. Trimming left V 4 bases short and J 4 bases short, with 10 bases between. The CDR3 here is CSVGIVSTGELFF. DNA for the CDR3: TGCAGCGTTGGAATAGTGAGCACCGGGGAGCTGTTTTTT.

This clonotype was detected ten times or more. The chain is built from TRBV7-9 and TRBJ1-1; 9 bases match TRBD1. V lost 4 bases and J lost 5; bases outside the gene matches: 2. Germline loops: CDR1 SEHNR, CDR2 FQNEAQ (reference sequence). The CDR3 covers 13 residues. For the CDR3, the DNA is TGTGCCAGCAGCTCGGGACAGGGTACTGAAGCTTTCTTT. Protein: CASSSGQGTEAFF.

The V gene is TRBV11-1, the J gene TRBJ2-7; D possibly corresponds to TRBD1 (5 bases). The CDR3 runs to 16 residues. Germline V gene data show CDR1 as SGHAT and CDR2 as FQDESV (reference sequence). The CDR3, as DNA: TGTGTCAACAGCCCGCGCGTCAGGGCGTCCCTGGGGGAGCAGTACTTC. Translation gives CVNSPRVRASLGEQYF.

Note on this clonotype: Its ends do not fully match the called genes, so a read error is possible. The genes are TRBV5-8 and TRBJ2-2, with D tentatively TRBD2 (5 bases). The germline V gene has CDR1 SGHTS and CDR2 YDEGEE. The CDR3 totals 17 residues. CDR3 protein: CASSPWTSATNTGELFF. CDR3 sequence (DNA): TGTGCCAGCAGCCCTTGGACGTCAGCCACTAACACCGGGGAGCTATTTTTT. Based on the CDR3 plus reference TRBV5-8 and TRBJ2-2, the full variable domain is EAGVTQSPTHLIKTRGQQATLRCSPISGHTSVYWYQQALGLGLQFLLWYDEGEERNRGNFPPRFSGRQFPNYSSELNVNALELEDSALYLCASSPWTSATNTGELFFGEGSRLTVL.

Concerning this clonotype itself: Compared with germline, one end of the junction differs, possibly owing to a read error. The genes are TRBV28 and TRBJ2-3; 9 positions match TRBD1. The CDR3 runs to 16 residues. CDR1 and CDR2 (germline): MDHEN, SYDVKM. The CDR3 reads CASSLGTGPSTGTQYF. The DNA of the CDR3 is TGTGCCAGCAGTTTAGGGACAGGGCCCTCCACAGGTACGCAGTATTTT.

About this clonotype itself: Its ends do not fully match the called genes, so a read error is possible. The gene calls are TRBV6-1 and TRBJ2-2; maybe TRBD2 (5 bases). The CDR3 is 14 residues long. Germline V gene data show CDR1 as MNHNS and CDR2 as SASEGT. As DNA, the CDR3 is TGTGCCAGCGGTGGCTTAGCGATCACCGGGGAGCTGGTTTTT. Amino acids: CASGGLAITGELVF.

Worth noting for this clonotype: A junction boundary mismatches the germline segment, possibly from a read error. The V gene is TRBV7-9, the J gene TRBJ2-1; unclear D gene. CDR1 SEHNR and CDR2 FQNEAQ come from the germline V gene (reference sequence). This CDR3 is 13 amino acids long. The DNA for the CDR3 is TGTGCCAGCATCTTAGAGGATTGGGAATGGCAGTTATTC. Translated, it gives CASILEDWEWQLF.

This clonotype was observed a single time. At one boundary the junction diverges from the germline segment, which might be a read error. The chain combines TRBV29-1 with TRBJ2-2, with D perhaps matching TRBD2 (6 bases). The germline CDR1 and CDR2 sequences are SQVTM and ANQGSEA. The CDR3 loop spans 15 amino acids. CDR3 amino acids: CSASVAGGWTGEPFF. Written as DNA, the CDR3 is TGCAGCGCGTCGGTAGCAGGAGGGTGGACCGGGGAGCCGTTTTTT.

V is TRBV6-1 and J is TRBJ2-7; 8 bases fit TRBD2. From germline, CDR1 is MNHNS and CDR2 SASEGT. V shed 7 bases, J shed 2 bases, and the junction held 10 bases outside the gene matches. The CDR3 runs to 15 residues. The CDR3 is CASKSSGILTYEQYF. The CDR3 nucleotides read TGTGCCAGCAAGAGTAGCGGGATCCTTACCTACGAGCAGTACTTC.

This sequence joins TRBV4-2 and TRBJ2-6; a possible D gene is TRBD2 (5 bases). The germline gives CDR1 LGHNA, CDR2 YNFKEQ. There are 18 residues in the CDR3. Trimming took 0 bases from V and 0 from J, leaving 12 bases between them. The CDR3 protein is CASSQEHLGSSGANVLTF. CDR3 in DNA: TGTGCCAGCAGCCAAGAACATCTGGGGAGCTCTGGGGCCAACGTCCTGACTTTC.

A word on this clonotype: An end of the junction does not agree with germline; a read error may underlie this. The chain carries TRBV25-1 and TRBJ2-7; 13 positions match TRBD2. The CDR3 sequence is 17 residues long. Per germline, CDR1 MGHDK and CDR2 SYGVNS. The DNA for the CDR3 is TGTGCCAACAGTCGTAAAGGACTAGCGGGAGTTTCCTACGAGCAGTACTTC. Protein sequence: CANSRKGLAGVSYEQYF.

Note on this clonotype: This may be a read error, as it is one base from a much larger clone. The chain combines TRBV5-1 with TRBJ2-1; no clear D gene. This CDR3 is 13 amino acids long. Germline V gives CDR1 SGHRS, CDR2 YFSETQ. The CDR3 sequence is CDSSLIPYNEQFF. CDR3 DNA sequence: TGCGACAGCAGCTTGATCCCCTACAATGAGCAGTTCTTC. Supplemented by reference TRBV5-1 and TRBJ2-1, the full variable domain reads KAGVTQTPRYLIKTRGQQVTLSCSPISGHRSVSWYQQTPGQGLQFLFEYFSETQRNKGNFPGRFSGRQFSNSRSEMNVSTLELGDSALYLCDSSLIPYNEQFFGPGTRLTVL.

The V call is TRBV6-1, the J call TRBJ2-1; TRBD1 or TRBD2 may be the D gene (5 bases each). Germline values: CDR1 MNHNS, CDR2 SASEGT. V was shortened by 1 base and J by 13 bases, with 14 bases between the two germline ends. This CDR3 region has 13 residues. This chain's CDR3 is CASSEERGVEQFF. The DNA of the CDR3 is TGTGCCAGCAGTGAAGAGAGGGGCGTTGAACAGTTCTTC.

With regard to this clonotype: A read error may produce the germline difference seen at one junction end. The genes are TRBV4-3 and TRBJ2-2; D possibly corresponds to TRBD2 (6 bases). Per germline, CDR1 LGHNA and CDR2 YSLEER. CDR3 size: 14 residues. CDR3 sequence (DNA): TGCGCCGGCAGCCAACTAGCTACGGCCGGGAAGCTGTTTTTT. The encoded protein is CAGSQLATAGKLFF.

As to this clonotype: Sequence at one end of the junction differs from germline and may be a read error. The chain is built from TRBV6-1 and TRBJ2-3; 9 nucleotides line up with TRBD2. The CDR3 sequence is 15 residues long. The V gene's germline CDR1 is MNHNS and CDR2 SASEGT. The CDR3 nucleotides read TGTGCCAACAGTGAGGTAGCGGGAGCTGGGGGTACGCAGTATTTT. It is translated as CANSEVAGAGGTQYF.

Notes on this clonotype: It is likely a read error, because the conserved phenylalanine at the end of the CDR3 is missing. The chain carries TRBV5-6 and TRBJ2-4; a weak D match, TRBD2 (6 bases). The germline V gene encodes CDR1 SGHDT and CDR2 YYEEEE. This CDR3 is built from 15 residues. The CDR3, as DNA: TGTGCCAGCAGCCTGGAGGGGCTAGCCAAGAACATTCAGTACCTC. Its protein product is CASSLEGLAKNIQYL.

The J gene is TRBJ2-5, the V gene TRBV2, with no clear D. The CDR3 loop spans 12 amino acids. Germline V gene lookup returns CDR1 SNHLY and CDR2 FYNNEI. With 8 bases removed from V and 5 bases from J, the gap between germline ends came to 12 bases. Here the CDR3 reads CASGDTEETQYF. The DNA for the CDR3 is TGTGCCAGCGGGGATACGGAGGAGACCCAGTACTTC.

As regards this clonotype: The junction does not match germline at one end; this may be a read error. The chain links TRBV29-1 to TRBJ2-4, with D unclear. The CDR3 has 18 residues. Germline CDR1 reads SQVTM; CDR2 reads ANQGSEA. CDR3 region: CGVEVRGQIHLAKNIQYF. Written as DNA, the CDR3 is TGCGGCGTTGAGGTCAGAGGTCAAATCCATTTAGCCAAAAACATTCAGTACTTC.

This rearrangement joins TRBV4-2 to TRBJ2-1; TRBD1 is a possible D gene (6 bases). Trimming shortened V by 4 bases and J by 6 bases, and 19 bases separated the two germline ends. The CDR3 is 16 amino acids. CDR1 LGHNA and CDR2 YNFKEQ come from the germline V gene. CDR3 coding DNA: TGTGCCAGCAGCCGACGGACAGCGTCAGGTATCAATGAGCAGTTCTTC. It is translated as CASSRRTASGINEQFF.